The clone carrying this T cell receptor (beta chain) was found once. The data stem from a study of radiation and T cells in renal cell carcinoma. Stated time point: blood 4 weeks post-SBRT, at nephrectomy. Treatment indicated: 15 Gy SBRT to primary tumor, nephrectomy 4 weeks later. The table came from immunoSEQ multiplex PCR; TCRdb's copy has only in-frame clones and leaves some out. The data contain about 78,000 clones, roughly 87% of them seen just once; the ten biggest clones take up 5.5% to 7%. With V trimmed by 4 bases and J by 9 bases, 3 bases remained unmatched. This CDR3 spans 12 amino acids. Germline V gene sequence: CDR1 SGHRS, CDR2 YFSETQ.

The chain is built from TRBV5-1 and TRBJ2-1; 8 nucleotides line up with TRBD1. This sequence originates from a woman in her 70s with renal cell carcinoma. Specimen: blood, collected from a patient whose treatment included radiotherapy and nephrectomy. The CDR3 sequence: CASSEQGGEQFF. CDR3 in DNA: TGCGCCAGCAGCGAACAGGGGGGTGAGCAGTTCTTC.